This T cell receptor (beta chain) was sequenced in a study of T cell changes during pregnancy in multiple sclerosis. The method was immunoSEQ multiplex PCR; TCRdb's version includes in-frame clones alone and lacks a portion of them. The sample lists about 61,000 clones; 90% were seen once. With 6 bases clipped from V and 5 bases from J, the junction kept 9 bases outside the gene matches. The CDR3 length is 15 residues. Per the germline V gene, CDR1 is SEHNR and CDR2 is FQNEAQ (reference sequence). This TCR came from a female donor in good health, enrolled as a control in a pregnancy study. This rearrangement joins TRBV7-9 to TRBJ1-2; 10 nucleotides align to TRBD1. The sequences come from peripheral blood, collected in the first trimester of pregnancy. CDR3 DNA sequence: TGTGCCAGCAGTGATTGGGACAGGGGCTCGTATGGCTACACCTTC. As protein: CASSDWDRGSYGYTF.